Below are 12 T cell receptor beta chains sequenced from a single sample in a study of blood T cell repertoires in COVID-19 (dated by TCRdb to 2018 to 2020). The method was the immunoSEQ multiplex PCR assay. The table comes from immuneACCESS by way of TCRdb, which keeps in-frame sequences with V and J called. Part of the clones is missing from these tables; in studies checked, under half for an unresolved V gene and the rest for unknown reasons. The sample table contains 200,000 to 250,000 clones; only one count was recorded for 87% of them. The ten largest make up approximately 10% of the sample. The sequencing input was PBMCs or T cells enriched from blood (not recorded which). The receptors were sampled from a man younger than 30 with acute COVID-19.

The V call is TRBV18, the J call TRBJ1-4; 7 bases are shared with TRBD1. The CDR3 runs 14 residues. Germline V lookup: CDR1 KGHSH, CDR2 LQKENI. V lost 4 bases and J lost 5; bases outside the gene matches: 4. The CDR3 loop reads CASSQGTVNEKLFF. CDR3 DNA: TGTGCCAGCTCACAAGGGACAGTCAATGAAAAACTGTTTTTT.

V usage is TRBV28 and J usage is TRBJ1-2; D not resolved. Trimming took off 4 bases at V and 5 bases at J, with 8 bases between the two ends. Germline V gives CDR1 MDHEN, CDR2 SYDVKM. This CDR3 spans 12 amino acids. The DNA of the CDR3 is TGTGCCAGCAGTTCCACTGAGTATGGCTACACCTTC. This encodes CASSSTEYGYTF.

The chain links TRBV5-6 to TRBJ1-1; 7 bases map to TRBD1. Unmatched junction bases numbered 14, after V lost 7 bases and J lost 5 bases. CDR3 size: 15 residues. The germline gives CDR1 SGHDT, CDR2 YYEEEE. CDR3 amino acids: CASRWGRGGSTEAFF. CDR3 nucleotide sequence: TGTGCCAGCCGCTGGGGAAGAGGGGGCTCGACTGAAGCTTTCTTT.

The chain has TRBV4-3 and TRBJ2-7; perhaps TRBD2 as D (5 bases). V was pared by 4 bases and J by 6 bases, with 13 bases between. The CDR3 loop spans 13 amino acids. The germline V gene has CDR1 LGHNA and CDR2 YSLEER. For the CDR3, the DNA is TGCGCCAGCAGCCGAGACGAGGGCGGCGAGCAGTACTTC. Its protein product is CASSRDEGGEQYF.

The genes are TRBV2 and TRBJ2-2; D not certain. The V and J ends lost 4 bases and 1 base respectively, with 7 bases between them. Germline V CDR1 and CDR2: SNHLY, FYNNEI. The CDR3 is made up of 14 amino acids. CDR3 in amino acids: CASSGRMNTGELFF. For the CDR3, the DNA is TGTGCCAGCAGTGGGAGAATGAACACCGGGGAGCTGTTTTTT.

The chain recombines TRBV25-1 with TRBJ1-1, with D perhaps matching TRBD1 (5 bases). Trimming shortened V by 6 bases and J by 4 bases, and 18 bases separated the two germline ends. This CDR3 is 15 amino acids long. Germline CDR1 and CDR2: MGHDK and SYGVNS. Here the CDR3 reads CASSEAPRGITEAFF. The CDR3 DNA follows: TGTGCCAGCAGCGAGGCCCCTCGGGGGATCACTGAAGCTTTCTTT.

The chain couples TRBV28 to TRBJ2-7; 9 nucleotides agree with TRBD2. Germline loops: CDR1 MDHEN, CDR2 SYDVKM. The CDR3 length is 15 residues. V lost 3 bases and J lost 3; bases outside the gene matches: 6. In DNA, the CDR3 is TGTGCCAGCAGTTTTGCGACTAGCGGTCTCTACGAGCAGTACTTC. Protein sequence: CASSFATSGLYEQYF.

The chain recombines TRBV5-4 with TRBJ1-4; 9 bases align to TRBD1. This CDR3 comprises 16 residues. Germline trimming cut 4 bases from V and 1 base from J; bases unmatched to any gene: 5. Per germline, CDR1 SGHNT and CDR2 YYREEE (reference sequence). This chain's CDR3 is CASSGGTGQTNEKLFF. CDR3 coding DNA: TGTGCCAGCAGCGGTGGGACAGGGCAAACTAATGAAAAACTGTTTTTT.

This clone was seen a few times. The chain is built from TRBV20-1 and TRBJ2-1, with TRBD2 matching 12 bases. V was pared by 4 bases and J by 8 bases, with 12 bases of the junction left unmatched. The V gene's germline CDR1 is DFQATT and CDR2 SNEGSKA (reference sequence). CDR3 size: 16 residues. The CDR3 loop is CSATDPSTSGSHEQFF. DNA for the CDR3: TGCAGTGCTACTGACCCCTCGACTAGCGGGAGTCATGAGCAGTTCTTC.

CDR3 in DNA: TGTGCCAGCAGCTTAAGTAGGTGGGGCGATCAGCCCCAGCATTTT. It translates to CASSLSRWGDQPQHF. This chain connects TRBV11-2 to TRBJ1-5, with a tentative D call TRBD1 (5 bases). CDR1 and CDR2 (germline): SGHAT, FQNNGV. Trimming took 2 bases from V and 5 from J, leaving 13 bases between them. The CDR3 extends over 15 amino acids.

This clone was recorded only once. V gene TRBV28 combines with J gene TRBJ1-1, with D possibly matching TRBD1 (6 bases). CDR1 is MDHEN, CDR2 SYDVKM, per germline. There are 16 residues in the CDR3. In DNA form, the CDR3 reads TGTGCGAGTAACCAAAGACTACGGGACACTCGCACTGAAGCTTTCTTT. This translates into CASNQRLRDTRTEAFF.

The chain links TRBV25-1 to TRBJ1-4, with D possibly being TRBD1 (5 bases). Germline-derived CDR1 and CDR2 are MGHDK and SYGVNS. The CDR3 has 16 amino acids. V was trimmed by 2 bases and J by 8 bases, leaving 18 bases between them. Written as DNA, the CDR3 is TGTGCCAGCAGTGAACGAGACGGCCCGCAGGGAGAAAAACTGTTTTTT. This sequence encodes CASSERDGPQGEKLFF.